This entry concerns a single T cell receptor beta chain. The CDR3 spans 16 residues. Germline V gives CDR1 PRHDT, CDR2 FYEKMQ (reference sequence). The entry originates in a study of human CD8 memory T cell subsets. Preparation of the TCR beta libraries relied on UMI-labeled 5' RACE. From its re-call of the 5' RACE reads, TCRdb lists each CDR3 protein once, without DNA. This sample's table has some 9,600 distinct CDR3 sequences. Sequences were obtained from CD8+ stem-like memory T cells (TSCM and TCM) sorted from PBMCs. Regarding subset: stem-like memory CD8 T cells (TSTEM), CCR7+ PD-1- TIGIT-. The clonotype originates from a human donor in good health. The chain joins TRBV13 to TRBJ2-1; TCRdb reports TRBD2, a call that lacks DNA to check it against. CDR3 protein: CASSPEGLAAADEQFF.